The clone carrying this TCR beta chain was observed many times. This CDR3 comprises 15 residues. Germline V gives CDR1 SGHVS, CDR2 FQNEAQ. V was trimmed by 3 bases and J by 5 bases, leaving 17 bases between them. The record originates from a study of early T cells in non-severe SARS-CoV-2 infection. Attachment of unique molecular identifiers to individual cDNA molecules was performed. TCRdb re-derived calls from the 5' RACE reads in MiXCR, one entry per CDR3 protein. The sample has around 80,000 distinct CDR3 sequences, 11% seen once. The source is an adult who was a healthcare worker with PCR-confirmed SARS-CoV-2 infection or an uninfected control (not recorded which). Source: whole blood, taken at baseline. V usage is TRBV7-8 and J usage is TRBJ2-7; weak D call: TRBD1 (5 bases). CDR3 nucleotides: TGTGCCAGCAGCTTTGTGACAGTCCTTCGGAACGAGCAGTACTTC. Translated, it gives CASSFVTVLRNEQYF.